This entry concerns a single TCR beta chain. The data belong to a study of shared T cell receptors in the human thymus. Data came from immunoSEQ multiplex PCR; TCRdb stores just in-frame clones and leaves some out. The sample holds hundreds of thousands of clones, 80% to 90% seen once. CDR3 length equals 15 residues. Losses at the gene ends were 2 bases for V and 4 bases for J; bases not matched to a gene: 3. In germline, CDR1 is MNHEY, CDR2 SVGAGI. The same specimen was also included in a second study, on human thymus T cells. As that report states: Having corrective surgery for congenital heart defects, healthy Finnish infants were the ones who donated. The source of the thymus tissue was resections taken during corrective heart surgery. Related research reported highly overlapping thymic repertoires among unrelated individuals.

The receptor was isolated from a boy under two years old with a congenital heart defect. The chain uses TRBV6-5 and TRBJ1-1; TRBD1 agrees at 11 bases. Sequencing was performed on thymocytes. The CDR3 loop is CASSYQGQGGTEAFF. The CDR3, as DNA: TGTGCCAGCAGTTACCAGGGACAGGGGGGCACTGAAGCTTTCTTT.